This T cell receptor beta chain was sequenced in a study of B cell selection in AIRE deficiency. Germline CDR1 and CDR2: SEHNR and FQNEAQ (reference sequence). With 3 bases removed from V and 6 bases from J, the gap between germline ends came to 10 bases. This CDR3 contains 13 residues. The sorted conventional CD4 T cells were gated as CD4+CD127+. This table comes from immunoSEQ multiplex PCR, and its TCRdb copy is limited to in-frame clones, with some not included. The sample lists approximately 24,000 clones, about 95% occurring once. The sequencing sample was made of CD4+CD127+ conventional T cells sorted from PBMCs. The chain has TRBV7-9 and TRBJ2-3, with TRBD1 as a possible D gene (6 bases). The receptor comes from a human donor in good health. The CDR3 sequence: CASSFGQGDTQYF. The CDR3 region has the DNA TGTGCCAGCAGCTTCGGGCAGGGGGATACGCAGTATTTT.